One sample yielded the 5 T cell receptor beta chains listed below, sequenced in a study of shared clonotypes between healthy human individuals. The naive CD8 subset, CD45RO-negative cells positively selected for CCR7, excluded terminally differentiated effector memory CD45RA+ cells. The data were produced by immunoSEQ multiplex PCR, yet TCRdb's version contains in-frame clones alone and is incomplete. The table has fewer than 1 million clones, about 96% seen once. Sequenced input: naive CD8+ T cells sorted from blood. These receptors were taken from a man aged 25 to 40 in good health.

The CDR3 nucleotides are TGTGCCAGCAGCTTGGTGGGACAGAAGTATGGCTACACCTTC. It encodes CASSLVGQKYGYTF. J is TRBJ1-2 and V is TRBV5-6, with 7 bases aligning to TRBD1. The CDR3 runs 14 residues. The germline CDR1 and CDR2 sequences are SGHDT and YYEEEE. V lost 0 bases to trimming and J lost 5 bases; unmatched junction nucleotides: 4.

The chain carries TRBV7-9 and TRBJ2-1; TRBD1 aligns across 8 bases. This CDR3 has 16 amino acids. V lost 2 bases, J lost 5 bases, and 8 bases stayed unmatched. The germline V gene encodes CDR1 SEHNR and CDR2 FQNEAQ (reference sequence). The CDR3 DNA follows: TGTGCCAGCAGCTTAAGTCACCAGGGGGCTGACAATGAGCAGTTCTTC. It encodes CASSLSHQGADNEQFF.

The V and J genes are TRBV4-1 and TRBJ2-5; 11 bases agree with TRBD1. With V trimmed by 4 bases and J by 5 bases, 6 bases remained unmatched. CDR3 length equals 15 residues. Germline CDR1 reads MGHRA; CDR2 reads YSYEKL. CDR3 loop: CASSRRDRGSETQYF. CDR3 nucleotide sequence: TGCGCCAGCAGCCGTAGGGACAGGGGGTCGGAGACCCAGTACTTC.

The chain employs TRBV5-6 and TRBJ1-3; 8 positions agree with TRBD1. CDR1 and CDR2 (germline): SGHDT, YYEEEE. CDR3 length: 15 amino acids. J was trimmed by 4 bases and V by 0 bases; bases with no gene match: 3. The CDR3 loop is CASSLGQGTGNTIYF. DNA of the CDR3: TGTGCCAGCAGCTTGGGACAGGGGACAGGAAACACCATATATTTT.

This clone was counted once. The rearrangement links TRBV12-5 to TRBJ2-3; D is unresolved. The germline V gene has CDR1 LGHNT and CDR2 FRNRAP. V was trimmed by 1 base and J by 2 bases, leaving 10 bases between them. The CDR3 is made up of 15 amino acids. The CDR3 bases are TGTGCTAGTGGTTTGGGCGGAACCATCACAGATACGCAGTATTTT. Translation: CASGLGGTITDTQYF.